Each of the 27 T cell receptor beta chains below was sequenced from the same sample in a study of graft-versus-host responses after intestinal transplantation. Measured with immunoSEQ multiplex PCR; TCRdb has only the in-frame clones, and not every one. The sample records roughly 4,400 clones, approximately 80% being singletons. Intraepithelial plus lamina propria lymphocytes were released by processing graft tissue. This sample comprised ileum tissue, obtained about 130 days after intestinal transplantation. These receptors all stem from a human patient who received an intestinal transplant, so some T cells may come from the graft donor.

The V gene is TRBV15, the J gene TRBJ2-1, with D uncertain. The CDR3 is 16 residues long. With 0 bases removed from V and 4 bases from J, the gap between germline ends came to 13 bases. The germline CDR1 and CDR2 sequences are LNHNV and YYDKDF (reference sequence). Written as DNA, the CDR3 is TGTGCCACCAGCAGAGATCACGAGACCCCATACAATGAGCAGTTCTTC. Its translation is CATSRDHETPYNEQFF.

V and J are TRBV6-5 and TRBJ2-1; tentatively, D is TRBD2 (5 bases). The CDR3 contains 14 residues. Germline V gives CDR1 MNHEY, CDR2 SVGAGI. V lost 2 bases, J lost 12 bases, and 17 bases lay in between. CDR3 protein: CASSYAGGISGQFF. The CDR3 region has the DNA TGTGCCAGCAGTTACGCGGGTGGGATTTCGGGGCAGTTCTTC.

CDR3 DNA: TGTGCCAGCAGCCCCCATCTAGCGGGGGTTAAAAACATTCAGTACTTC. It specifies CASSPHLAGVKNIQYF. V usage is TRBV4-2 and J usage is TRBJ2-4; 10 bases are shared with TRBD2. The germline V gene encodes CDR1 LGHNA and CDR2 YNFKEQ. The CDR3 runs 16 residues. V shed 4 bases and J 4 bases; nucleotides not matched to a gene: 7.

V and J are TRBV5-6 and TRBJ1-2; the D is unclear. The V and J ends lost 1 base and 4 bases respectively, with 8 bases between them. Germline CDR1 and CDR2: SGHDT and YYEEEE. The CDR3 sequence is 13 residues long. CDR3 region: CASSLLYSYGYTF. The DNA of the CDR3 is TGTGCCAGCAGCTTGTTATATAGCTATGGCTACACCTTC.

The chain is built from TRBV7-4 and TRBJ1-2; D is ambiguous. Looked up from germline, CDR1 is SGHVT and CDR2 is SQSDAQ. The V end was cut by 5 bases, the J end by 3 bases, with 25 bases between. This CDR3 comprises 18 residues. The CDR3 is CASSPRTVGPHPDYGYTF. DNA for the CDR3: TGTGCCAGCAGCCCTCGTACTGTTGGACCCCACCCTGACTATGGCTACACCTTC.

The chain combines TRBV4-1 with TRBJ1-5, with D hard to call. Trimming took 6 bases from V and 3 from J, leaving 9 bases between them. Germline V gene data show CDR1 as MGHRA and CDR2 as YSYEKL. This CDR3 contains 13 residues. The CDR3 region is CASSRVINQPQHF. The CDR3 DNA reads TGCGCCAGCAGTCGGGTCATCAATCAGCCCCAGCATTTT.

The chain joins TRBV5-1 to TRBJ2-5; a weak D match, TRBD2 (5 bases). This CDR3 is built from 15 residues. Germline V gene lookup returns CDR1 SGHRS and CDR2 YFSETQ. Between the trimmed V and J ends, which lost 0 bases and 5 bases, there was a span of 14 bases. The CDR3 region is CASSLGAGGGETQYF. The CDR3 nucleotides read TGCGCCAGCAGCTTGGGGGCCGGAGGTGGCGAGACCCAGTACTTC.

The rearrangement links TRBV27 to TRBJ1-1; TRBD1 aligns across 10 bases. The CDR3 spans 17 residues. From germline, CDR1 is MNHEY and CDR2 SMNVEV (reference sequence). The V segment lost 5 bases and the J segment 2 bases; nucleotides outside the gene matches: 11. CDR3 in DNA: TGTGCCAGCAGTACGACAGGGGGCGCCCGGGGTAACACTGAAGCTTTCTTT. Translated: CASSTTGGARGNTEAFF.

The rearrangement joins TRBV12-5 to TRBJ2-7; 8 nucleotides align to TRBD1. Per germline, CDR1 LGHNT and CDR2 FRNRAP. This CDR3 contains 13 residues. V trimming: 1 base; J trimming: 4 bases; junction bases outside the gene matches: 0. CDR3 coding DNA: TGTGCTAGTGGTTTGGACAGGGGGTACGAGCAGTACTTC. It translates to CASGLDRGYEQYF.

The chain recombines TRBV27 with TRBJ2-1, with D possibly TRBD2 on 7 matching bases. Germline assignment: CDR1 MNHEY and CDR2 SMNVEV (reference sequence). The ends were cut back, 6 bases at V and 4 bases at J, with 19 bases in the middle. The CDR3 is made up of 16 amino acids. CDR3 DNA sequence: TGTGCCAGCAGGACCTTAGGCGGGGGCGCATACAATGAGCAGTTCTTC. It encodes CASRTLGGGAYNEQFF.

The table lists this clone with a count of one. The chain couples TRBV5-1 to TRBJ2-7; TRBD2 aligns across 7 bases. CDR3 length: 19 amino acids. Trimming cost V 2 bases and J 1 base; bases outside gene matches: 18. Germline V gene lookup returns CDR1 SGHRS and CDR2 YFSETQ. CDR3 amino acids: CASSFNFHQLAPTSYEQYF. The CDR3 bases are TGCGCCAGCAGCTTCAACTTCCATCAACTAGCGCCAACTTCCTACGAGCAGTACTTC.

The rearrangement links TRBV2 to TRBJ2-3; D remains ambiguous. Trimming shortened V by 4 bases and J by 5 bases, and 7 bases separated the two germline ends. The CDR3 is 12 residues long. Germline values: CDR1 SNHLY, CDR2 FYNNEI. CDR3 sequence: CASSGTGDTQYF. DNA for the CDR3: TGTGCCAGCAGTGGGACGGGAGATACGCAGTATTTT.

This clone is a singleton in its sample. This chain uses TRBV7-3 with TRBJ2-5; perhaps TRBD1 as D (6 bases). In germline, CDR1 is SGHTA, CDR2 FQGTGA. Trimming shortened V by 3 bases and J by 5 bases, and 10 bases separated the two germline ends. The CDR3 is 13 amino acids. For the CDR3, the DNA is TGTGCCAGCAGCTTGGGGGCGCGGGAGACCCAGTACTTC. Its protein product is CASSLGARETQYF.

The chain's CDR3 is CASSLGLAYEQYF. The CDR3, as DNA: TGTGCCAGCAGCCTCGGACTGGCCTACGAGCAGTACTTC. This sequence joins TRBV28 and TRBJ2-7; D might be TRBD2 (5 bases). Germline values: CDR1 MDHEN, CDR2 SYDVKM. The V and J ends lost 6 bases and 2 bases respectively, with 11 bases between them. There are 13 residues in the CDR3.

The J gene is TRBJ2-5, the V gene TRBV19; D is ambiguous. The CDR3 sequence is 16 residues long. The ends were cut back, 4 bases at V and 4 bases at J, with 19 bases in the middle. Germline CDR1 reads LNHDA; CDR2 reads SQIVND (reference sequence). CDR3 bases: TGTGCCAGTAGTACAACAGACAACGGTCCAAGAGAGACCCAGTACTTC. Translating it yields CASSTTDNGPRETQYF.

A few counts support this clone. CDR3 residues: CASSFGGGEDEQFF. CDR3 DNA: TGTGCCAGCAGCTTTGGGGGAGGGGAGGATGAGCAGTTCTTC. The chain is built from TRBV11-1 and TRBJ2-1; TRBD2 matches 7 bases. CDR1 and CDR2 (germline): SGHAT, FQDESV (reference sequence). V lost 3 bases to trimming and J lost 8 bases; unmatched junction nucleotides: 7. The CDR3 is made up of 14 amino acids.

This clone was seen only once. The chain couples TRBV5-4 to TRBJ2-5; TRBD2 aligns across 10 bases. The CDR3 has 14 residues. Trimming cost V 6 bases and J 3 bases; bases outside gene matches: 5. Germline V lookup: CDR1 SGHNT, CDR2 YYREEE (reference sequence). DNA of the CDR3: TGTGCCAGCACCATTAGCGGGGGGAAAGAGACCCAGTACTTC. Translating gives CASTISGGKETQYF.

The gene calls are TRBV19 and TRBJ2-3, with D maybe TRBD1 (5 bases). Germline CDR1 is LNHDA and CDR2 is SQIVND (reference sequence). CDR3 length: 15 residues. Trimming pared 2 bases from V and 6 bases from J, leaving 15 bases between. The CDR3 DNA reads TGTGCCAGTAGTATATTCCATATCCAGGGTGATACGCAGTATTTT. Residues: CASSIFHIQGDTQYF.

This chain links TRBV6-5 with TRBJ1-1; D unresolved. Germline V gives CDR1 MNHEY, CDR2 SVGAGI. The CDR3 is made up of 15 amino acids. Trimming took off 0 bases at V and 6 bases at J, with 14 bases between the two ends. The CDR3 DNA reads TGTGCCAGCAGTTACTCTTACGGTGTGGTCTCTGAAGCTTTCTTT. Protein product: CASSYSYGVVSEAFF.

The chain couples TRBV2 to TRBJ2-1, with 15 nucleotides matching TRBD2. The CDR3 runs to 20 residues. Germline values: CDR1 SNHLY, CDR2 FYNNEI. The V gene end was trimmed by 5 bases and the J gene end by 0 bases; junction bases not matched to a gene: 11. The CDR3 coding sequence is TGTGCCAGCAGTTTCGATCCGGGACTAGCGGGAGGTAGCTCCTACAATGAGCAGTTCTTC. Its protein product is CASSFDPGLAGGSSYNEQFF.

V usage is TRBV9 and J usage is TRBJ2-3; no clear D. Germline loops: CDR1 SGDLS, CDR2 YYNGEE. The CDR3 runs to 13 residues. V shed 0 bases and J shed 1 base, with 3 bases lying between them. Written as DNA, the CDR3 is TGTGCCAGCAGCGTAGAGGGCACAGATACGCAGTATTTT. Residues: CASSVEGTDTQYF.

As concerns this clone: One end of the junction fails to match germline, which may point to a read error. The chain recombines TRBV6-5 with TRBJ2-5, with D tentatively TRBD1 (6 bases). Matching the DNA end better, TRBJ2-7 makes the J call doubtful. The CDR3 extends over 14 amino acids. Germline V gene lookup returns CDR1 MNHEY and CDR2 SVGAGI. CDR3 DNA: TGTGCCAGCAGCTACTCGAGGGACACCTACGAGCAGTACTTC. This gives the protein CASSYSRDTYEQYF.

As to this clone: Other DNA variants within this sample encode the same CDR3. The chain is built from TRBV30 and TRBJ2-7; 8 bases match TRBD2. V gave up 3 bases and J gave up 3 bases; unmatched junction bases: 10. The germline gives CDR1 GTSNPN, CDR2 SVGIG (reference sequence). There are 15 residues in the CDR3. CDR3 region: CAWRGGGRGLYEQYF. CDR3 sequence (DNA): TGTGCCTGGAGGGGCGGGGGGCGAGGACTCTACGAGCAGTACTTC.

The chain carries TRBV28 and TRBJ2-5, with a tentative D call TRBD1 (6 bases). The J call is in doubt because the DNA end fits TRBJ2-7 better. Germline V gives CDR1 MDHEN, CDR2 SYDVKM. This CDR3 has 15 amino acids. This chain's CDR3 is CASSMTVTGGYEQYF. In DNA, the CDR3 is TGTGCCAGCAGCATGACGGTGACAGGTGGTTACGAGCAGTACTTC.

With regard to this clone: Distinct nucleotide sequences in the sample also encode this CDR3. The rearrangement joins TRBV27 to TRBJ2-1; tentatively, D is TRBD2 (6 bases). Germline CDR1 and CDR2: MNHEY and SMNVEV (reference sequence). V dropped 2 bases and J dropped 7 bases, with 18 bases sitting between them. This CDR3 has 16 residues. The DNA of the CDR3 is TGTGCCAGCAGTTTAAAGCAACTAGCCTGGATGAATGAGCAGTTCTTC. As protein: CASSLKQLAWMNEQFF.

The rearrangement links TRBV6-1 to TRBJ2-1; D is uncertain. CDR3 length equals 15 residues. Trimming took off 8 bases at V and 2 bases at J, with 16 bases between the two ends. Germline V gene data show CDR1 as MNHNS and CDR2 as SASEGT. CDR3 nucleotide sequence: TGTGCCAGCGGCCTTGCTGGGATAGCCTACAATGAGCAGTTCTTC. Its translation is CASGLAGIAYNEQFF.

This sequence joins TRBV6-6 and TRBJ2-7, with a tentative D call TRBD2 (5 bases). This CDR3 is 14 amino acids long. The germline gives CDR1 MNHNY, CDR2 SVGAGI (reference sequence). Between the trimmed V and J ends, which lost 5 bases and 5 bases, there was a span of 16 bases. CDR3 sequence: CASSPAGSVNEQYF. CDR3 nucleotides: TGTGCCAGCAGTCCCGCGGGCTCCGTCAACGAGCAGTACTTC.